This T cell receptor beta chain was identified during a study of CD8 T cells in ankylosing spondylitis (dated by TCRdb to about 2017). Looking at the study overall: The study set out to find disease-linked TCR variants by profiling T cell receptor beta repertoires in ankylosing spondylitis patients and healthy donors. In total, the full study cohort was made up of over a hundred healthy donors and 25 to 30 ankylosing spondylitis patients. Samples of peripheral blood were taken, and for ankylosing spondylitis patients, synovial fluid was collected as well. Overall study outcomes, separate from this receptor: Significant enrichment of the disease-linked clones was reported in matched synovial fluid samples from ankylosing spondylitis patients. Some TCR beta motif variants had previously been reported in synovial fluid and blood of reactive arthritis patients, which suggested common disease-initiation mechanisms. Blood from ankylosing spondylitis patients appeared to be characterized by a TCR beta motif composed of 7 to 9 highly homologous amino acid variants. The disease-linked clones showed a CD8+ phenotype and occurred at relatively low frequencies in peripheral blood.

After removal of 7 bases from V and 1 base from J, the junction retains 11 bases not matched to a gene. From the cysteine through the phenylalanine, the CDR3 covers 16 amino acids. Solely the CDR3 DNA is kept, with 48 bases framed from the first base. The germline V gene (reference sequence) yields DFQATT for CDR1 and SNEGSKA for CDR2. TCRdb names Illumina HiSeq 2500 as the instrument used. Quantitative 5'-RACE with molecular barcodes was used to prepare TCR beta libraries. The original pipeline was this. Disease-linked TCR variants were identified with a new computational method built on a probabilistic model of VDJ rearrangement. The public sequencing data were trimmed at Q25 with fastp and processed into clonotypes with MiXCR by TCRdb, which kept only in-frame beta chains. Here each entry gathers all rows of one CDR3 protein and keeps the most common genes and DNA. TCRdb, not the original authors, processed these V and J calls. The sample table holds around 150,000 distinct CDR3 sequences, of which 40% to 50% were seen once. Jointly, the top ten make up about 16% of the sample.

This clonotype was seen a handful of times. The clone's antigen remains unknown. Base qualities are not recorded, but no much larger clone differs from it by a single base. Synovial fluid samples were matched to blood samples from the same ankylosing spondylitis patients. The sample consisted of synovial fluid, either unsorted or a sorted T cell fraction (not recorded which). The rearranged segments are TRBV20-1 and TRBJ2-5, and 11 junction bases match TRBD2. This sequence originates from a male donor with ankylosing spondylitis. The DNA is TGCAGTGTTAAAAGAGTAGCGGGAGGGCTCCAAGAGACCCAGTACTTC. It translates to CSVKRVAGGLQETQYF.